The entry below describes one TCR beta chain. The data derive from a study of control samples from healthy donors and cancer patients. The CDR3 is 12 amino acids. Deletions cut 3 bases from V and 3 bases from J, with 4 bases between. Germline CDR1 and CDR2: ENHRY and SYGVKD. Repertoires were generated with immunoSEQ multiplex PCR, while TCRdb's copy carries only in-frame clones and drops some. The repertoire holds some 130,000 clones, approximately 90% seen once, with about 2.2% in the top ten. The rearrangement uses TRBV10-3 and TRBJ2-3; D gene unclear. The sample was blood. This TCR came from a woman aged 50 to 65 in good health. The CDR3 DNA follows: TGTGCCATCAGTGATGGAACAGATACGCAGTATTTT. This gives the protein CAISDGTDTQYF.